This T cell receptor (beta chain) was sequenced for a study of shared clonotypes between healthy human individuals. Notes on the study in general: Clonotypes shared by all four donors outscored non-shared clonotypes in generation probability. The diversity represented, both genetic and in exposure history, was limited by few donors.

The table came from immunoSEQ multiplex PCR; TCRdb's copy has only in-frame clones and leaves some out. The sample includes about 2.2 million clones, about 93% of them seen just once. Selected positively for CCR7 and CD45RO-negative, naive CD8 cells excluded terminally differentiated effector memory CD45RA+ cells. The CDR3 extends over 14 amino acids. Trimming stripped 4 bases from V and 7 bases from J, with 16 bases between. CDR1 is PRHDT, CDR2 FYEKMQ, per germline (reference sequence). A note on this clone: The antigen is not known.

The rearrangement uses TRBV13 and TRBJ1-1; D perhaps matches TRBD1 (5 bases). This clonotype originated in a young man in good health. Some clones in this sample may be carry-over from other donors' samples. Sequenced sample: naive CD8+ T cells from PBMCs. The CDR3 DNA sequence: TGTGCCAGCAGCTATACAGGCGGGCGGGATGAAGCTTTCTTT. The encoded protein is CASSYTGGRDEAFF. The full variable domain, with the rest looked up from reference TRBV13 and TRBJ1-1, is AAGVIQSPRHLIKEKRETATLKCYPIPRHDTVYWYQQGPGQDPQFLISFYEKMQSDKGSIPDRFSAQQFSDYHSELNMSSLELGDSALYFCASSYTGGRDEAFFGQGTRLTVV.